These T cell receptor beta chains were read from a single sample in a study of control samples from healthy donors and cancer patients. TCRdb's copy holds only in-frame clones and misses some; the assay was immunoSEQ multiplex PCR. The sample consists of some 140,000 clones, roughly nine tenths of them appearing once. Sequencing was done on a sample of blood. These receptors all come from a woman aged 25 to 45 in good health. CDR3s include the opening cysteine and the closing phenylalanine or tryptophan. Each record gives: V gene, J gene, CDR3 protein.

TRBV4-1,TRBJ1-6,CASSLRQGGQSPLHF
TRBV21-1,TRBJ2-1,CASSQWTSSNEQFF
TRBV5-1,TRBJ2-3,CASSKEGRLQTDTQYF
TRBV7-9,TRBJ1-6,CASSAGGHSYNSPLHF
TRBV28,TRBJ1-2,CASSFRGLPGYTF
TRBV5-1,TRBJ2-1,CASSLTGLESLNEQFF
TRBV6-5,TRBJ2-2,CASWSRANTGELFF
TRBV5-1,TRBJ2-7,CASSSGDSSYEQYF
TRBV7-6,TRBJ1-5,CASSKTGDQPQHF
TRBV10-1,TRBJ1-1,CASNRELNTEAFF
TRBV2,TRBJ1-5,CASSEGGHEHQPQHF
TRBV28,TRBJ1-6,CASSRGRGDSPLHF
TRBV6-5,TRBJ2-5,CASSHRTGGQETQYF
TRBV7-9,TRBJ1-3,CASSFVNSGNTIYF
TRBV28,TRBJ2-7,CASSILAGGSYEQYF
TRBV10-3,TRBJ1-1,CATEDKRNTEAFF
TRBV4-1,TRBJ2-1,CASSQEGTSWNEQFF
TRBV7-3,TRBJ1-6,CASSLLDGSPLHF
TRBV14,TRBJ2-6,CASSLSASGANVLTF
TRBV10-1,TRBJ1-1,CASSDYPVGAFF
TRBV19,TRBJ2-7,CASSDRDYQTYEQYF
TRBV6-5,TRBJ1-1,CASSYSRRTNTEAFF
TRBV24-1,TRBJ2-1,CATSDVTSYNEQFF
TRBV7-6,TRBJ2-7,CASSTVAGSYEQYF
TRBV30,TRBJ1-3,CAWSVGFSSGNTIYF
TRBV28,TRBJ1-3,CASSFEGTSGNTIYF
TRBV5-1,TRBJ2-1,CASSLGGQLVNEQFF
TRBV21-1,TRBJ2-5,CASRAGGEETQYF
TRBV7-6,TRBJ2-5,CASSLGTGGLETQYF
TRBV15,TRBJ1-1,CATSRAGQGIVGTEAFF
TRBV10-3,TRBJ1-3,CAISEGALGRSGNTIYF
TRBV27,TRBJ1-2,CASSPTSLYGYTF
TRBV7-2,TRBJ1-2,CASSSPGTPKRGWGYTF
TRBV3-1/TRBV3-2,TRBJ2-5,CASSQFVGETQYF
TRBV27,TRBJ2-1,CASSLGTSAIMEQFF
TRBV5-1,TRBJ2-7,CASSLVLAGASSYEQYF
TRBV24-1,TRBJ1-2,CATSDVSKGYGYTF
TRBV25-1,TRBJ2-3,CASSEPSGITDTQYF
TRBV2,TRBJ1-1,CASTEREYREIEAFF
TRBV10-2,TRBJ2-1,CASSELASYNEQFF
TRBV7-3,TRBJ2-1,CASSPGGSYNEQFF
TRBV6-5,TRBJ2-1,CASSYSAAYNEQFF
TRBV2,TRBJ2-7,CASSVAPNSYEQYF
TRBV14,TRBJ1-1,CASSQVSPGEAFF
TRBV19,TRBJ2-7,CASSSGLEQYF
TRBV30,TRBJ2-3,CAWSSGLAGPTDTQYF
TRBV27,TRBJ2-1,CATGLGSGYNEQFF
TRBV28,TRBJ1-4,CASSLRGGNEKLFF
TRBV5-4,TRBJ2-5,CASSLPLAGTETQYF
TRBV13,TRBJ2-5,CASSPRTSSGHGTQYF
TRBV11-2,TRBJ2-3,CASSPRAGGPTDTQYF
TRBV7-6,TRBJ2-5,CASSSEETQYF